Shown below are 2 T cell receptor beta chains from a single sample sequenced in a study of shared clonotypes between healthy human individuals. Sequenced by immunoSEQ multiplex PCR; TCRdb stores in-frame clones only, minus some. The table lists 2.3 million or so clones, approximately 93% of them singletons, with 0.39% in the top ten. The sample taken for sequencing was naive CD4+ T cells from PBMCs. Stated subset: CD45RA+ positively selected. These receptor sequences come from a man between 18 and 29 years old in good health. Some clones in this sample may be carry-over from other donors' samples.

This chain uses TRBV7-3 with TRBJ1-1; TRBD1 matches at 8 bases. CDR1 is SGHTA and CDR2 is FQGTGA in the germline V gene. V lost 1 base to trimming and J lost 1 base; unmatched junction nucleotides: 2. This CDR3 comprises 15 residues. The CDR3 sequence is CASSLIGQGNTEAFF. The CDR3 nucleotides are TGTGCCAGCAGCTTAATCGGACAGGGGAACACTGAAGCTTTCTTT.

This chain uses TRBV5-6 with TRBJ2-3, with D tentatively TRBD1 (6 bases). V was cut by 4 bases and J by 0 bases, with 9 bases left in between. Germline V CDR1 and CDR2: SGHDT, YYEEEE. This CDR3 is 14 amino acids long. This CDR3 is CASSTGQSTDTQYF. CDR3 DNA: TGTGCCAGCAGCACAGGACAGAGCACAGATACGCAGTATTTT.